The TCR beta chain described here comes from a study of human T cells and chemical hapten exposure (TCRdb year 2021). The study in broad terms: For sensitization, 2% DPC in acetone was applied to a roughly 2 cm by roughly 2 cm area of upper inner arm skin. Throughout the study period of 20 to 30 weeks, patients also received therapeutic DPC doses to the scalp every week. Patch testing on the upper back used Finn chambers containing 0.01% DPC, with scoring done after 6 days according to International Contact Dermatitis Research Group standards. Alopecia areata with under or over 50% scalp involvement, alopecia totalis and alopecia universalis were represented in the patient cohort, which was mostly female. The libraries were sequenced as a pool, and the TCR yield per sample differed mostly because of small variations in library volumes within the pool. In alopecia patients, the study followed how the peripheral blood TCR repertoire changed in vivo over primary and secondary sensitization to diphenylcyclopropenone (DPC), a hapten. Blood was sampled from patients pre-sensitization (week 0) and at 2, 6 and about 24 weeks after DPC sensitization. Under 30 alopecia patients gave blood for TCR sequencing at one to four time points (pre-sensitization, 2, 6 and 24 weeks).

Trimmed from V: 4 bases; trimmed from J: 5 bases; junction bases lacking a gene match: 4. The germline V gene provides CDR1 MNHEY and CDR2 SVGAGI. From the cysteine up to the phenylalanine, the CDR3 has a length of 14 residues. Solely the CDR3 DNA is kept, with 42 bases framed from the first base. Results and caveats for the whole study, not just this receptor: Repeated subsampling changed both the strength of the expansion versus patch-test correlation and the threshold at which that correlation became significant. The number of PT1 expanded TCRs positively correlated with patch test score, significant at thresholds 8, 16 and 32 but not 4. All patients had alopecia, a presumed autoimmune disease, so their immune response might differ from that of healthy individuals. DPC sensitization did not change how many TCRs were above 1 in 1000 frequency, and no evidence was found of alterations in global repertoire structure. Significantly more large CDR3 similarity clusters were formed by expanded TCRs than by pre-sensitization or healthy control sets, consistent with antigen-driven responses.

The library was prepared using RACE. The reads were generated on a NextSeq 500. During library preparation, unique molecular identifiers were attached to individual cDNA molecules so that TCRs could be counted quantitatively and reproducibly. From each blood RNA sample, both TCR alpha and TCR beta chains were sequenced. Processing in the source paper ran as follows. Samples had a median of roughly 100,000 TCRs, with a range from about 23,224 to 700,000. The Decombinator software suite was used to annotate V, J and CDR3 in the TCR reads. Every sample was subsampled to the same number of TCRs (28,000) for the PS versus PT1 abundance plots. TCRs were defined as expanded if absent before sensitization and observed at least eight times at the 2-week time point. TCRdb reprocessing: public reads trimmed at Q25 with fastp, clones called with MiXCR, in-frame beta chains kept. For every CDR3 protein sequence, its rows merge into one entry that carries the most common genes and DNA. The V and J calls here are based on TCRdb, not the publication. The sample yields roughly 120,000 distinct CDR3 sequences; approximately 13% were counted once. The ten largest clones capture roughly 2.8% of the sample.

Reading the label with the study, this specimen's time point is: pre-sensitization, week 0. The treatment or condition label here, explained by the study, means: therapeutic diphenylcyclopropenone sensitization with weekly scalp DPC. At every patch-test visit, the blood draw took place before the patch test was put on. To be eligible, patients had to be aged 18 to 70, diagnosed with alopecia and judged suitable for DPC therapy, while pregnant patients were excluded. Total RNA was isolated from unfractionated whole blood collected in Tempus Blood RNA tubes. This clonotype was detected many times. It has no known antigen specificity. One base away there is no much larger clone; base qualities are not given.

The TCR comes from a woman in her late teens or twenties with alopecia areata. Some clones in this sample may be carry-over from other donors' samples. The sequencing here drew on whole blood, taken in connection with sensitization to the hapten diphenylcyclopropenone (DPC). The chain is assembled from TRBV6-5 and TRBJ2-2; the central 7 bases match TRBD1. The CDR3 reads CASSSGQATGELFF. The nucleotide sequence is TGTGCCAGCAGTTCCGGACAGGCGACCGGGGAGCTGTTTTTT.